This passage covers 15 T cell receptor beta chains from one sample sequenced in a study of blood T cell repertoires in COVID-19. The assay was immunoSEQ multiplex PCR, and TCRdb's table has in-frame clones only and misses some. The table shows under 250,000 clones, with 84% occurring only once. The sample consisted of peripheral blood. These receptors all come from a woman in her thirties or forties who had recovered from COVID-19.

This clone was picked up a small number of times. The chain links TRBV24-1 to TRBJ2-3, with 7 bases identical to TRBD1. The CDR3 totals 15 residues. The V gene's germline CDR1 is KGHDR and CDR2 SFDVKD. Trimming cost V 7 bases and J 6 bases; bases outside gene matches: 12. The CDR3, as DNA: TGTGCCACCAGACCGAGACAGGGTGGTGCGGATACGCAGTATTTT. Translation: CATRPRQGGADTQYF.

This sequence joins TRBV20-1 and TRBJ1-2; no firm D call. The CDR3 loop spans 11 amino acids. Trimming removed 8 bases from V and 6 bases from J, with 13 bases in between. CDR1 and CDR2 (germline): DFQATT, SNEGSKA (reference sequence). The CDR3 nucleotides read TGCAGTCCAATAGTCCGGGATGGCTACACCTTC. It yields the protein CSPIVRDGYTF.

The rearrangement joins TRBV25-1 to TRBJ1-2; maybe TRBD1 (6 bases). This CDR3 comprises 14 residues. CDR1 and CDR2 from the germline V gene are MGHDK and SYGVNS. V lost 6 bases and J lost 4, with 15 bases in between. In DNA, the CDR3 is TGTGCCAGCAGCGAGGCGGGGGCTACCTATGGCTACACCTTC. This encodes CASSEAGATYGYTF.

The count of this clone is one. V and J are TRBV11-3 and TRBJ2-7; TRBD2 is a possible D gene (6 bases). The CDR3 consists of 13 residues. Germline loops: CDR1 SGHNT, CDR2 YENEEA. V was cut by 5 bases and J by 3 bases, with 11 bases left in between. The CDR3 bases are TGTGCCAGCAGCATCGGGGGATTCTACGAGCAGTACTTC. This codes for CASSIGGFYEQYF.

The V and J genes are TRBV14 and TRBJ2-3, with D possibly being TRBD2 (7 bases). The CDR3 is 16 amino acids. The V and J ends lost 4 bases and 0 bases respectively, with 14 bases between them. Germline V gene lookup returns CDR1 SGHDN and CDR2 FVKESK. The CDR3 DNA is TGTGCCAGCAGCCCCTGGGGGCGGGGGAGCACAGATACGCAGTATTTT. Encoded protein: CASSPWGRGSTDTQYF.

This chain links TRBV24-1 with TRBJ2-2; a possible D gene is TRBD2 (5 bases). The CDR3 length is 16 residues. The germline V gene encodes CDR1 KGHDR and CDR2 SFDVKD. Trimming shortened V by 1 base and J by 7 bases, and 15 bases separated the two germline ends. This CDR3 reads CATSDFGTNEGGELFF. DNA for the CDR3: TGTGCCACCAGTGATTTCGGAACCAACGAGGGCGGGGAGCTGTTTTTT.

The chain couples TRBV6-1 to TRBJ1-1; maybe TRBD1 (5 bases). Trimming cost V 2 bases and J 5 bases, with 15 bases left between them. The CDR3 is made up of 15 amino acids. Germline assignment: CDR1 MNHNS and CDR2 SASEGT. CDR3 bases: TGTGCCAGCAGTGAATGGGGGGAGTCGGGTACTGAAGCTTTCTTT. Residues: CASSEWGESGTEAFF.

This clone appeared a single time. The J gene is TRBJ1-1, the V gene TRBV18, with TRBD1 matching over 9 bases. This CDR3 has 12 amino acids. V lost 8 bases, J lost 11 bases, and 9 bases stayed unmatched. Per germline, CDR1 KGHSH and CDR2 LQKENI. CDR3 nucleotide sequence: TGTGCCAGCGGGGACAGGGCGGCTGGGGCTTTCTTT. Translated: CASGDRAAGAFF.

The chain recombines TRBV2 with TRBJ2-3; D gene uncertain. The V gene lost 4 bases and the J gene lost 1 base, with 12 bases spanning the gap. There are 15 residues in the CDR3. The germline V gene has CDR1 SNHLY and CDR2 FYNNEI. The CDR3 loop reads CASSAAVVGTDTQYF. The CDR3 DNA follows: TGTGCCAGCAGTGCTGCCGTTGTAGGCACAGATACGCAGTATTTT.

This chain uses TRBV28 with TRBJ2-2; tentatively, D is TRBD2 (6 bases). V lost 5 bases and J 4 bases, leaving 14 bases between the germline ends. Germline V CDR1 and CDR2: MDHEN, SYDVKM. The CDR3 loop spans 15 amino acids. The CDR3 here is CASSPPPGSTGELFF. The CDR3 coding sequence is TGTGCCAGCAGTCCCCCCCCCGGGAGCACCGGGGAGCTGTTTTTT.

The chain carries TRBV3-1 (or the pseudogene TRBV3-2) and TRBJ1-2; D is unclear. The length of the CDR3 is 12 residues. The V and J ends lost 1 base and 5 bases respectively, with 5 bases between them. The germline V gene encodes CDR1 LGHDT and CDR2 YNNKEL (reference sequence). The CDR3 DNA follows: TGTGCCAGCAGCCAAGGTCTGTATGGCTACACCTTC. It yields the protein CASSQGLYGYTF.

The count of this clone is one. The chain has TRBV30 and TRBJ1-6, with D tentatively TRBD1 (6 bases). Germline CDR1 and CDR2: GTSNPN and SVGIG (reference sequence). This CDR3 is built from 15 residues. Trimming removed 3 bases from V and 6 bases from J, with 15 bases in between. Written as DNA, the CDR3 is TGTGCCTGGAGAGGGGGGGGAGGGACTAATTCACCCCTCCACTTT. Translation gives CAWRGGGGTNSPLHF.

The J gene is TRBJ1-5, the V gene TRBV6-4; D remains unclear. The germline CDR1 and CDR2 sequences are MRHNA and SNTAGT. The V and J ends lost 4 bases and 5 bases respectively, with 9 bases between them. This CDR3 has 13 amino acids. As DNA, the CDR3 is TGTGCCAGCAGTGGAGGGTATGATCAGCCCCAGCATTTT. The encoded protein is CASSGGYDQPQHF.

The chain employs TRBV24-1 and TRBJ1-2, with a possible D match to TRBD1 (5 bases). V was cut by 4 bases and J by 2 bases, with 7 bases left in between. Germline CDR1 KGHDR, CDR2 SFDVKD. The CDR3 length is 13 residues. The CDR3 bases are TGTGCCACCAGTGAAGGGGAAAACTATGGCTACACCTTC. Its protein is CATSEGENYGYTF.

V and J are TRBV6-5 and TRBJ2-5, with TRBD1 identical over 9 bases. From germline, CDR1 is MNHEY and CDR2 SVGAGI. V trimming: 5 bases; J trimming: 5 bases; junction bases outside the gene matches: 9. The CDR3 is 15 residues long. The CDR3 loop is CASSRPGTGFETQYF. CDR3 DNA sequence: TGTGCCAGCAGTCGTCCCGGGACAGGGTTTGAGACCCAGTACTTC.